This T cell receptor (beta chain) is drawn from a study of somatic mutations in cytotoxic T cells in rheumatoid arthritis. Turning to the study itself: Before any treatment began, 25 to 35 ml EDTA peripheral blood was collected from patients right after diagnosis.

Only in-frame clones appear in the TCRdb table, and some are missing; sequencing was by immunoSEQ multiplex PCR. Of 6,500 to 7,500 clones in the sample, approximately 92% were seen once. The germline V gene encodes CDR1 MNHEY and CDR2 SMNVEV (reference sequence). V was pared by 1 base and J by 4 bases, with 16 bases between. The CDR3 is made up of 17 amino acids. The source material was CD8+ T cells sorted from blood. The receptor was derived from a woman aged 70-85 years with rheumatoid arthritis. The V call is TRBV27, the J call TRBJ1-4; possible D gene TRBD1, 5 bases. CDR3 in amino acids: CASSLFHAGSGNEKLFF. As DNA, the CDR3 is TGTGCCAGCAGTTTATTCCACGCAGGGTCGGGTAATGAAAAACTGTTTTTT. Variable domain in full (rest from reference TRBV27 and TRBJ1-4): EAQVTQNPRYLITVTGKKLTVTCSQNMNHEYMSWYRQDPGLGLRQIYYSMNVEVTDKGDVPEGYKVSRKEKRNFPLILESPSPNQTSLYFCASSLFHAGSGNEKLFFGSGTQLSVL.